Presented here are 26 T cell receptor beta chains from one specimen sequenced in a study of T cell responses to AZD1222 COVID-19 vaccine. Clones were read by immunoSEQ multiplex PCR, and TCRdb kept only the in-frame ones, dropping some. The table has about 93,000 clones, 80% to 90% seen once; the top ten hold about 2.4%. Sample: peripheral blood, taken 28 days after the second AZD1222 dose. The source is an adult who received the AZD1222 COVID-19 vaccine.

The V and J genes are TRBV3-1 (or the pseudogene TRBV3-2) and TRBJ2-1; D call uncertain. Trimming removed 1 base from V and 0 bases from J, with 7 bases in between. Looked up from germline, CDR1 is LGHDT and CDR2 is YNNKEL (reference sequence). This CDR3 spans 15 amino acids. The CDR3 DNA reads as TGTGCCAGCAGCCAAGCTGCCCTCTCCTACAATGAGCAGTTCTTC. Translated, it gives CASSQAALSYNEQFF.

In the case of this clone: Germline and junction disagree at one end, which may indicate a read error. This chain uses TRBV7-7 with TRBJ2-7; D may be TRBD2 (6 bases). CDR1 is SSHAT and CDR2 is FNYEAQ in the germline V gene (reference sequence). CDR3 length: 15 residues. The CDR3 region has the DNA TGTGCTAGCAGCTTAGCAAAAACGGGAGCTTGTGAGCAGTACTTC. The encoded protein is CASSLAKTGACEQYF.

This chain uses TRBV19 with TRBJ1-2; TRBD1 aligns across 9 bases. Germline-derived CDR1 and CDR2 are LNHDA and SQIVND (reference sequence). This CDR3 has 15 amino acids. With 2 bases clipped from V and 1 base from J, the junction kept 2 bases outside the gene matches. CDR3 bases: TGTGCCAGTAGTATACCGGACAGGGGTAACTATGGCTACACCTTC. Amino acids: CASSIPDRGNYGYTF. Together with reference TRBV19 and TRBJ1-2, the CDR3 gives the full variable domain: DGGITQSPKYLFRKEGQNVTLSCEQNLNHDAMYWYRQDPGQGLRLIYYSQIVNDFQKGDIAEGYSVSREKKESFPLTVTSAQKNPTAFYLCASSIPDRGNYGYTFGSGTRLTVV.

The gene calls are TRBV7-9 and TRBJ2-3, with D uncertain. The V gene lost 3 bases and the J gene lost 3 bases, with 10 bases spanning the gap. The CDR3 is 14 residues long. Germline CDR1 reads SEHNR; CDR2 reads FQNEAQ (reference sequence). CDR3 bases: TGTGCCAGCAGCTTTTCCGAGGTGACAGATACGCAGTATTTT. Its protein is CASSFSEVTDTQYF.

The chain has TRBV9 and TRBJ1-3; 9 positions agree with TRBD1. This CDR3 comprises 16 residues. V shed 0 bases, J shed 7 bases, and the junction held 8 bases outside the gene matches. Germline V gene data show CDR1 as SGDLS and CDR2 as YYNGEE. The CDR3 DNA reads TGTGCCAGCAGCGTAGGACAGGGGGTCCCACGCAACACCATATATTTT. It codes for CASSVGQGVPRNTIYF.

The gene calls are TRBV6-5 and TRBJ1-2, with D possibly being TRBD1 (5 bases). Germline-derived CDR1 and CDR2 are MNHEY and SVGAGI. There are 13 residues in the CDR3. V gave up 7 bases and J gave up 3 bases, with 12 bases separating them. The CDR3 reads CASTPEGYYGYTF. The CDR3 bases are TGTGCCAGCACCCCTGAGGGGTACTATGGCTACACCTTC.

This chain connects TRBV27 to TRBJ1-5; D not resolved. V lost 5 bases, J lost 5 bases, and 10 bases lay in between. The CDR3 spans 13 residues. In germline, CDR1 is MNHEY, CDR2 SMNVEV (reference sequence). CDR3: CASSPTGYQPQHF. The CDR3 coding sequence is TGTGCCAGCAGTCCCACGGGTTATCAGCCCCAGCATTTT.

This clone was picked up one time. V is TRBV6-4 and J is TRBJ2-1; TRBD1 might be the D (6 bases). Germline lookup yields CDR1 MRHNA and CDR2 SNTAGT. The CDR3 is 18 residues long. V dropped 0 bases and J dropped 0 bases, with 15 bases sitting between them. CDR3 in DNA: TGTGCCAGCAGTGACTCGAGCGCTGACAGGTCCTCCTACAATGAGCAGTTCTTC. Amino acid sequence: CASSDSSADRSSYNEQFF.

The chain carries TRBV19 and TRBJ2-7; perhaps TRBD1 as D (8 bases). This CDR3 contains 14 residues. V was clipped by 4 bases and J by 3 bases, with 13 bases between them. The germline gives CDR1 LNHDA, CDR2 SQIVND (reference sequence). CDR3 amino acids: CASSTQGGDYEQYF. The CDR3, as DNA: TGTGCCAGTAGTACACAGGGGGGGGACTACGAGCAGTACTTC.

CDR3 sequence: CSVQPASGTGEQYF. Written as DNA, the CDR3 is TGCAGCGTTCAGCCTGCCTCCGGGACTGGGGAGCAGTACTTC. The chain employs TRBV29-1 and TRBJ2-7, with D possibly TRBD2 on 6 matching bases. The CDR3 extends over 14 amino acids. Germline loops: CDR1 SQVTM, CDR2 ANQGSEA. Trimming took 5 bases from V and 7 from J, leaving 21 bases between them.

The rearrangement joins TRBV5-5 to TRBJ2-1, with D possibly matching TRBD2 (6 bases). The CDR3 spans 16 residues. In germline, CDR1 is SGHKS, CDR2 YYEKEE (reference sequence). Deletions cut 1 base from V and 4 bases from J, with 15 bases between. As DNA, the CDR3 is TGTGCCAGCAGCTTGATTTGGGGGGAAGGATACAATGAGCAGTTCTTC. Protein: CASSLIWGEGYNEQFF.

The chain uses TRBV29-1 and TRBJ2-5; weak D call: TRBD1 (5 bases). Germline V gene lookup returns CDR1 SQVTM and CDR2 ANQGSEA. V shed 7 bases and J shed 2 bases, with 14 bases lying between them. The CDR3 has 13 residues. CDR3 protein: CSARTGSQETQYF. The CDR3 DNA sequence: TGCAGCGCTCGAACAGGATCACAAGAGACCCAGTACTTC.

This chain joins TRBV18 and TRBJ2-2, with 9 bases lining up with TRBD1. The CDR3 is 15 residues long. The germline CDR1 and CDR2 sequences are KGHSH and LQKENI. The ends lost 6 bases at V and 3 bases at J; junction bases unmatched: 5. The CDR3 sequence: CASSLGQGHTGELFF. In DNA form, the CDR3 reads TGTGCCAGCTCTCTCGGACAGGGGCACACCGGGGAGCTGTTTTTT. Full variable domain (rest looked up from reference TRBV18 and TRBJ2-2): NAGVMQNPRHLVRRRGQEARLRCSPMKGHSHVYWYRQLPEEGLKFMVYLQKENIIDESGMPKERFSAEFPKEGPSILRIQQVVRGDSAAYFCASSLGQGHTGELFFGEGSRLTVL.

The chain employs TRBV29-1 and TRBJ2-3; a weak D match, TRBD1 (7 bases). The germline CDR1 and CDR2 sequences are SQVTM and ANQGSEA. V lost 0 bases, J lost 2 bases, and 12 bases lay in between. The CDR3 covers 15 residues. CDR3 sequence: CSVEDGGTDTDTQYF. The CDR3, as DNA: TGCAGCGTTGAAGATGGAGGGACAGACACAGATACGCAGTATTTT.

This chain joins TRBV13 and TRBJ1-1; D is undetermined. Germline CDR1 reads PRHDT; CDR2 reads FYEKMQ (reference sequence). This CDR3 comprises 13 residues. Trimming left V 5 bases short and J 10 bases short, with 17 bases between. The CDR3 nucleotides are TGTGCCAGCAGCCCCAGGCCCGACGCGCGAGCTTTCTTT. Translated, it gives CASSPRPDARAFF.

The genes are TRBV7-9 and TRBJ2-7; 10 positions agree with TRBD2. Losses at the gene ends were 5 bases for V and 5 bases for J; bases not matched to a gene: 9. The CDR3 consists of 15 residues. Germline lookup yields CDR1 SEHNR and CDR2 FQNEAQ (reference sequence). In nucleotides, the CDR3 is TGTGCCAGCAGCCTCAGAGCGGGAGGGATAAACGAGCAGTACTTC. Protein sequence: CASSLRAGGINEQYF.

V and J are TRBV12-3 or TRBV12-4 and TRBJ2-7; the D gene is possibly TRBD1 (5 bases). This CDR3 comprises 13 residues. The V and J ends lost 2 bases and 8 bases respectively, with 13 bases between them. The CDR3 nucleotides read TGTGCCAGCAGTTTATTGCCAGGGCAGAAGCAGTACTTC. This sequence encodes CASSLLPGQKQYF.

The chain employs TRBV2 and TRBJ1-2, with D uncertain. Germline V gives CDR1 SNHLY, CDR2 FYNNEI. The CDR3 length is 13 residues. With 5 bases removed from V and 6 bases from J, the gap between germline ends came to 13 bases. The CDR3 reads CASSPEIENGYTF. DNA for the CDR3: TGTGCCAGCAGTCCGGAGATTGAAAATGGCTACACCTTC.

This clone was found once. The gene calls are TRBV14 and TRBJ2-7, with unresolved D. This CDR3 comprises 13 residues. Deletions cut 3 bases from V and 2 bases from J, with 8 bases between. The V gene's germline CDR1 is SGHDN and CDR2 FVKESK. The DNA for the CDR3 is TGTGCCAGCAGCCAGTCGACCACCTACGAGCAGTACTTC. This encodes CASSQSTTYEQYF.

The rearrangement uses TRBV5-1 and TRBJ1-1, with D possibly matching TRBD1 (6 bases). CDR3 length equals 15 residues. Looked up from germline, CDR1 is SGHRS and CDR2 is YFSETQ. Trimming removed 0 bases from V and 6 bases from J, with 15 bases in between. Here the CDR3 DNA reads TGCGCCAGCAGCTTGGCGGGCAGGGGAGAATCTGAAGCTTTCTTT. Protein: CASSLAGRGESEAFF.

The V and J genes are TRBV2 and TRBJ1-1; D call uncertain. The CDR3 covers 14 residues. Trimming left V 3 bases short and J 3 bases short, with 11 bases between. Germline CDR1 is SNHLY and CDR2 is FYNNEI. CDR3 amino acids: CASSEGGQYTEAFF. For the CDR3, the DNA is TGTGCCAGCAGTGAGGGTGGGCAGTACACTGAAGCTTTCTTT.

The CDR3 bases are TGCGCCAGCAGCCAAGATAACATAGCTAACTATGGCTACACCTTC. It specifies CASSQDNIANYGYTF. The chain joins TRBV4-1 to TRBJ1-2; D gene ambiguous. This CDR3 is built from 15 residues. Germline CDR1 reads MGHRA; CDR2 reads YSYEKL. V lost 0 bases to trimming and J lost 0 bases, with 8 bases between them.

The chain uses TRBV7-9 and TRBJ1-1, with 8 bases aligning to TRBD1. Trimming cost V 0 bases and J 5 bases; bases outside gene matches: 2. Germline CDR1 SEHNR, CDR2 FQNEAQ (reference sequence). The CDR3 is made up of 14 amino acids. CDR3 nucleotides: TGTGCCAGCAGCTTAGCGACAGGGGAAACTGAAGCTTTCTTT. Translating it yields CASSLATGETEAFF.

The V and J genes are TRBV7-3 and TRBJ1-1, with D tentatively TRBD1 (5 bases). Germline lookup yields CDR1 SGHTA and CDR2 FQGTGA. V lost 4 bases to trimming and J lost 1 base, with 7 bases between them. The CDR3 is 13 residues long. The CDR3 DNA reads as TGTGCCAGCAGCTGGACATCGAACACTGAAGCTTTCTTT. It specifies CASSWTSNTEAFF. Variable domain in full (rest from reference TRBV7-3 and TRBJ1-1): GAGVSQTPSNKVTEKGKYVELRCDPISGHTALYWYRQSLGQGPEFLIYFQGTGAADDSGLPNDRFFAVRPEGSVSTLKIQRTERGDSAVYLCASSWTSNTEAFFGQGTRLTVV.

This sequence joins TRBV5-5 and TRBJ1-2, with 8 bases fitting TRBD1. This CDR3 comprises 17 residues. Per germline, CDR1 SGHKS and CDR2 YYEKEE (reference sequence). After removal of 4 bases from V and 1 base from J, the junction contained 12 bases not matched to a gene. The CDR3 DNA reads TGTGCCAGCAGCGACGACAGGGGAATTACGTATAACTATGGCTACACCTTC. This codes for CASSDDRGITYNYGYTF.

Remarks on this clone: Compared with germline, one end of the junction differs, possibly owing to a read error. As DNA, the CDR3 is TGTGCCAGCAGTTACTCGATATCTAATTATGGCTACACCTTC. This gives the protein CASSYSISNYGYTF. The chain is built from TRBV6-5 and TRBJ1-2, with D unresolved. Germline CDR1 is MNHEY and CDR2 is SVGAGI. The CDR3 is 14 amino acids.